The 18 T cell receptor beta chains reported below all come from one sample, sequenced in a study of OX40 agonist ivuxolimab in advanced cancers. Libraries were prepared by immunoSEQ multiplex PCR; TCRdb keeps only in-frame clonotypes and omits some of them. Of nearly 80,000 clones detected, under 85% appear once; the ten largest clones hold more than 3.5%. Source: CD4+ or CD8+ T cells sorted from blood, taken in a trial of the OX40 agonist ivuxolimab. These receptors were collected from an adult with an advanced solid tumor such as melanoma, head and neck, liver or kidney cancer.

The chain couples TRBV7-9 to TRBJ2-7, with a possible D match to TRBD1 (6 bases). The germline gives CDR1 SEHNR, CDR2 FQNEAQ (reference sequence). V was cut by 4 bases and J by 0 bases, with 19 bases left in between. This CDR3 has 17 amino acids. In DNA form, the CDR3 reads TGTGCCAGCAGCTCCCTGATCGGGGACATACCCTCCTACGAGCAGTACTTC. Its protein is CASSSLIGDIPSYEQYF. The variable domain in full, with the rest retrieved from reference TRBV7-9 and TRBJ2-7, is DTGVSQNPRHKITKRGQNVTFRCDPISEHNRLYWYRQTLGQGPEFLTYFQNEAQLEKSRLLSDRFSAERPKGSFSTLEIQRTEQGDSAMYLCASSSLIGDIPSYEQYFGPGTRLTVT.

The rearrangement links TRBV11-2 to TRBJ2-5; D call uncertain. The V gene's germline CDR1 is SGHAT and CDR2 FQNNGV. V lost 2 bases and J 1 base, leaving 2 bases between the germline ends. The CDR3 has 12 amino acids. CDR3 protein: CASSLTQETQYF. The CDR3 bases are TGTGCCAGCAGCTTAACCCAAGAGACCCAGTACTTC.

The chain is built from TRBV6-5 and TRBJ2-7; 7 bases align to TRBD2. From germline, CDR1 is MNHEY and CDR2 SVGAGI. The ends lost 5 bases at V and 4 bases at J; junction bases unmatched: 11. CDR3 length equals 15 residues. The CDR3: CASSQYVGLSYEQYF. CDR3 coding DNA: TGTGCCAGCAGTCAATACGTGGGACTAAGTTACGAGCAGTACTTC.

This rearrangement joins TRBV9 to TRBJ2-7; either TRBD1 or TRBD2 may fit D (5 bases each). The CDR3 has 18 amino acids. Per germline, CDR1 SGDLS and CDR2 YYNGEE. V lost 4 bases and J lost 4, with 27 bases in between. The CDR3, as DNA: TGTGCCAGCAGCCCCGGGGCCCCGGGTGGGACGGGGATTTACGAGCAGTACTTC. Protein: CASSPGAPGGTGIYEQYF. Full variable domain (remainder filled in from reference TRBV9 and TRBJ2-7): DSGVTQTPKHLITATGQRVTLRCSPRSGDLSVYWYQQSLDQGLQFLIQYYNGEERAKGNILERFSAQQFPDLHSELNLSSLELGDSALYFCASSPGAPGGTGIYEQYFGPGTRLTVT.

The rearrangement uses TRBV5-1 and TRBJ2-7, with D possibly being TRBD1 (7 bases). The CDR3 length is 15 residues. Trimming left V 4 bases short and J 5 bases short, with 19 bases between. Germline V lookup: CDR1 SGHRS, CDR2 YFSETQ. The CDR3 reads CASSGGTAIGHEQYF. The CDR3 DNA reads TGCGCCAGCAGCGGGGGGACAGCCATTGGTCACGAGCAGTACTTC.

The chain couples TRBV5-6 to TRBJ1-1; D gene uncertain. CDR1 is SGHDT, CDR2 YYEEEE, per germline. Trimming shortened V by 1 base and J by 6 bases, and 13 bases separated the two germline ends. This CDR3 comprises 14 residues. Here the CDR3 DNA reads TGTGCCAGCAGCTTGTTCGCACCTAGGGCTGAAGCTTTCTTT. Translation: CASSLFAPRAEAFF.

In its sample, this clone was seen a few times. This chain links TRBV7-9 with TRBJ1-1; no firm D call. The germline CDR1 and CDR2 sequences are SEHNR and FQNEAQ (reference sequence). This CDR3 spans 14 amino acids. V was pared by 2 bases and J by 1 base, with 8 bases between. The CDR3 loop is CASSLLGTNTEAFF. The CDR3 DNA reads as TGTGCCAGCAGCTTACTCGGCACGAACACTGAAGCTTTCTTT.

The chain joins TRBV7-2 to TRBJ2-2; 9 bases align to TRBD2. V lost 2 bases to trimming and J lost 1 base; unmatched junction nucleotides: 8. CDR1 and CDR2 (germline): SGHTA, FQGNSA. This CDR3 comprises 18 residues. The DNA for the CDR3 is TGTGCCAGCAGCTTACACCGACCTAGCGGGATGAACACCGGGGAGCTGTTTTTT. It encodes CASSLHRPSGMNTGELFF.

The V gene is TRBV10-3, the J gene TRBJ2-7; 8 positions match TRBD1. CDR3 size: 15 residues. The trim removed 1 base at V and 3 bases at J, leaving 5 bases unmatched. Germline V gene data show CDR1 as ENHRY and CDR2 as SYGVKD. The CDR3 is CAISEYGTGDYEQYF. In DNA form, the CDR3 reads TGTGCCATCAGTGAGTATGGGACAGGAGACTACGAGCAGTACTTC.

V usage is TRBV4-1 and J usage is TRBJ2-2; 7 bases are a match to TRBD2. Trimming took 0 bases from V and 3 from J; bases not matched to a gene: 1. The V gene's germline CDR1 is MGHRA and CDR2 YSYEKL. The CDR3 length is 15 residues. CDR3 DNA sequence: TGCGCCAGCAGCCAAGATACTAGCGACACCGGGGAGCTGTTTTTT. It yields the protein CASSQDTSDTGELFF.

This chain connects TRBV7-9 to TRBJ2-7, with 7 bases fitting TRBD2. The V segment lost 5 bases and the J segment 6 bases; nucleotides outside the gene matches: 7. The CDR3 spans 13 residues. Germline assignment: CDR1 SEHNR and CDR2 FQNEAQ (reference sequence). Here the CDR3 reads CASSPQTSREQYF. As DNA, the CDR3 is TGTGCCAGCAGCCCCCAGACTAGCCGCGAGCAGTACTTC.

The chain has TRBV7-3 and TRBJ1-1; 9 positions agree with TRBD1. The CDR3 runs to 14 residues. V lost 1 base to trimming and J lost 9 bases; unmatched junction nucleotides: 6. CDR1 and CDR2 (germline): SGHTA, FQGTGA. CDR3 sequence: CASSLKDRGTQAFF. The DNA for the CDR3 is TGTGCCAGCAGCTTAAAGGACAGGGGTACTCAAGCTTTCTTT. Full variable domain (rest looked up from reference TRBV7-3 and TRBJ1-1): GAGVSQTPSNKVTEKGKYVELRCDPISGHTALYWYRQSLGQGPEFLIYFQGTGAADDSGLPNDRFFAVRPEGSVSTLKIQRTERGDSAVYLCASSLKDRGTQAFFGQGTRLTVV.

V and J are TRBV30 and TRBJ2-1; the match to TRBD2 covers 8 bases. CDR3 length: 14 residues. Trimming cost V 4 bases and J 8 bases; bases outside gene matches: 10. Germline V lookup: CDR1 GTSNPN, CDR2 SVGIG (reference sequence). Written as DNA, the CDR3 is TGTGCCTGGACCCTATCGGGGGGGATGGATGAGCAGTTCTTC. It codes for CAWTLSGGMDEQFF.

This clone was detected only once. This chain connects TRBV4-1 to TRBJ1-4, with D unresolved. The V end was cut by 2 bases, the J end by 5 bases, with 12 bases between. Germline lookup yields CDR1 MGHRA and CDR2 YSYEKL. This CDR3 has 15 residues. The CDR3 sequence: CASSQRVLANEKLFF. Here the CDR3 DNA reads TGCGCCAGCAGCCAAAGGGTTTTGGCCAATGAAAAACTGTTTTTT.

This chain connects TRBV5-6 to TRBJ2-5; D remains ambiguous. This CDR3 is 14 amino acids long. Deletions cut 4 bases from V and 5 bases from J, with 15 bases between. Per the germline V gene, CDR1 is SGHDT and CDR2 is YYEEEE. CDR3 sequence: CASSAISLGETQYF. CDR3 DNA: TGTGCCAGCAGCGCGATTAGCTTGGGGGAGACCCAGTACTTC.

Written as DNA, the CDR3 is TGTGCCAGCACCACATGGACTGGCGTCGGCGGCTACACCTTC. Its protein product is CASTTWTGVGGYTF. V gene TRBV28 combines with J gene TRBJ1-2; D unclear. CDR3 size: 14 residues. V lost 7 bases to trimming and J lost 8 bases, with 20 bases between them. Germline lookup yields CDR1 MDHEN and CDR2 SYDVKM.

The chain employs TRBV7-9 and TRBJ2-5; D tentatively reads TRBD1 or TRBD2 (5 bases each). From germline, CDR1 is SEHNR and CDR2 FQNEAQ (reference sequence). V dropped 5 bases and J dropped 0 bases, with 10 bases sitting between them. The CDR3 runs 14 residues. The CDR3 DNA is TGTGCCAGCAGCCGGGGACGGTACCAAGAGACCCAGTACTTC. This sequence encodes CASSRGRYQETQYF. Drawing the rest from reference TRBV7-9 and TRBJ2-5, the complete variable domain is DTGVSQNPRHKITKRGQNVTFRCDPISEHNRLYWYRQTLGQGPEFLTYFQNEAQLEKSRLLSDRFSAERPKGSFSTLEIQRTEQGDSAMYLCASSRGRYQETQYFGPGTRLLVL.

The V and J genes are TRBV11-2 and TRBJ2-7; possibly TRBD1 or TRBD2 for D (5 bases each). This CDR3 is built from 14 residues. Trimming removed 5 bases from V and 5 bases from J, with 16 bases in between. Germline values: CDR1 SGHAT, CDR2 FQNNGV. CDR3 DNA: TGTGCCAGCAGCCAATCCGGGGCCTGGAACGAGCAGTACTTC. Its protein product is CASSQSGAWNEQYF. Supplemented by reference TRBV11-2 and TRBJ2-7, the full variable domain reads EAGVAQSPRYKIIEKRQSVAFWCNPISGHATLYWYQQILGQGPKLLIQFQNNGVVDDSQLPKDRFSAERLKGVDSTLKIQPAKLEDSAVYLCASSQSGAWNEQYFGPGTRLTVT.